The 19 T cell receptor beta chains below were found in one sample sequenced in a study of blood T cell repertoires in COVID-19. Only in-frame clones appear in the TCRdb table, and some are missing; sequencing was by immunoSEQ multiplex PCR. In the table there are about 62,000 clones, 65% to 85% of which are singletons. The sample comprised peripheral blood. The source of these receptors is a woman aged 50 to 60 with active or convalescent COVID-19.

The rearrangement joins TRBV30 to TRBJ2-3, with 7 bases identical to TRBD2. V was clipped by 0 bases and J by 1 base; unmatched bases: 10. Germline loops: CDR1 GTSNPN, CDR2 SVGIG (reference sequence). This CDR3 spans 17 amino acids. CDR3 bases: TGTGCCTGGAGTGTACGGGCTAGCGGTTTTCGCACAGATACGCAGTATTTT. It yields the protein CAWSVRASGFRTDTQYF.

CDR3 residues: CSVEEAGYSYTF. CDR3 nucleotide sequence: TGCAGCGTTGAAGAGGCAGGGTACAGCTACACCTTC. The rearrangement uses TRBV29-1 and TRBJ1-2, with a weak D call TRBD1 (5 bases). In germline, CDR1 is SQVTM, CDR2 ANQGSEA. The V end was cut by 0 bases, the J end by 9 bases, with 11 bases between. There are 12 residues in the CDR3.

The rearrangement joins TRBV18 to TRBJ2-5, with D possibly TRBD2 on 6 matching bases. The CDR3 length is 14 residues. Trimming shortened V by 3 bases and J by 4 bases, and 12 bases separated the two germline ends. Looked up from germline, CDR1 is KGHSH and CDR2 is LQKENI. CDR3 sequence reads: CASSPGLSPETQYF. In DNA form, the CDR3 reads TGTGCCAGCTCACCGGGACTGAGCCCAGAGACCCAGTACTTC. Full variable domain (outside the CDR3, taken from reference TRBV18 and TRBJ2-5): NAGVMQNPRHLVRRRGQEARLRCSPMKGHSHVYWYRQLPEEGLKFMVYLQKENIIDESGMPKERFSAEFPKEGPSILRIQQVVRGDSAAYFCASSPGLSPETQYFGPGTRLLVL.

This rearrangement joins TRBV7-9 to TRBJ1-6; D not resolved. CDR3 length equals 14 residues. The V gene lost 5 bases and the J gene lost 7 bases, with 12 bases spanning the gap. The germline CDR1 and CDR2 sequences are SEHNR and FQNEAQ (reference sequence). CDR3 in amino acids: CASSMLTRNSPLHF. Here the CDR3 DNA reads TGTGCCAGCAGCATGCTGACACGAAATTCACCCCTCCACTTT.

V and J are TRBV27 and TRBJ2-3; 12 positions agree with TRBD2. The J segment lost 4 bases and the V segment lost 2 bases, leaving 10 bases of the junction unmatched. This CDR3 has 18 amino acids. Germline loops: CDR1 MNHEY, CDR2 SMNVEV (reference sequence). Here the CDR3 reads CASSLRPGLAGTADTQYF. As DNA, the CDR3 is TGTGCCAGCAGTTTACGTCCCGGACTAGCGGGAACCGCAGATACGCAGTATTTT.

The J gene is TRBJ2-5, the V gene TRBV3-1 (or the pseudogene TRBV3-2); perhaps TRBD1 as D (6 bases). Per the germline V gene, CDR1 is LGHDT and CDR2 is YNNKEL (reference sequence). V was cut by 4 bases and J by 5 bases, with 14 bases left in between. This CDR3 has 14 residues. CDR3 sequence reads: CASSPGHNKETQYF. CDR3 coding DNA: TGTGCCAGCAGCCCGGGACACAATAAGGAGACCCAGTACTTC.

CDR3 DNA: TGTGCCAGCAGCCCCACTCCGGGACTAGCCTCCTACGAGCAGTACTTC. Its protein product is CASSPTPGLASYEQYF. V gene TRBV5-4 combines with J gene TRBJ2-7; TRBD2 agrees at 9 bases. The germline CDR1 and CDR2 sequences are SGHNT and YYREEE (reference sequence). The CDR3 covers 16 residues. J gave up 0 bases and V 4 bases, and 8 bases lay outside the gene matches.

In DNA form, the CDR3 reads TGTGCCAGCAGCTCGGGGGGCGCGAGTTTCGGTTTGAGGAAACTGTTTTTT. This translates into CASSSGGASFGLRKLFF. J is TRBJ1-4 and V is TRBV7-2; possible D gene TRBD1, 6 bases. V was trimmed by 4 bases and J by 11 bases, leaving 26 bases between them. From germline, CDR1 is SGHTA and CDR2 FQGNSA. This CDR3 region has 17 residues.

The chain joins TRBV6-1 to TRBJ2-4, with 8 positions matching TRBD2. The CDR3 is made up of 17 amino acids. The junction had 8 bases not matched to a gene; V was cut back by 2 bases and J by 2 bases. Germline assignment: CDR1 MNHNS and CDR2 SASEGT. The CDR3 here is CASSEPGLELSKNIQYF. DNA for the CDR3: TGTGCCAGCAGTGAACCGGGACTAGAATTATCCAAAAACATTCAGTACTTC.

This chain links TRBV5-1 with TRBJ2-3; D is unclear. In germline, CDR1 is SGHRS, CDR2 YFSETQ. Trimming left V 4 bases short and J 1 base short, with 10 bases between. The CDR3 has 14 amino acids. The CDR3 region is CASSLTTRTDTQYF. The CDR3 nucleotides read TGCGCCAGCAGCCTTACCACTCGCACAGATACGCAGTATTTT.

The chain employs TRBV20-1 and TRBJ2-7; D is unclear. Trimming stripped 5 bases from V and 5 bases from J, with 10 bases between. CDR3 size: 11 residues. The germline V gene encodes CDR1 DFQATT and CDR2 SNEGSKA (reference sequence). In DNA form, the CDR3 reads TGCAGTGCTCGCGCTAGGAACGAGCAGTACTTC. Protein: CSARARNEQYF.

This clone was recorded only once. The chain recombines TRBV5-6 with TRBJ1-4; D remains ambiguous. CDR3 length: 13 amino acids. The germline V gene encodes CDR1 SGHDT and CDR2 YYEEEE. V was pared by 3 bases and J by 0 bases, with 3 bases between. The CDR3 spells CASSSATNEKLFF. The DNA of the CDR3 is TGTGCCAGCAGCTCTGCAACTAATGAAAAACTGTTTTTT.

In this sample, this clone turned up a few times. V usage is TRBV5-1 and J usage is TRBJ2-3; 11 positions agree with TRBD1. CDR1 and CDR2 (germline): SGHRS, YFSETQ. V was clipped by 4 bases and J by 9 bases; unmatched bases: 7. This CDR3 contains 14 residues. CDR3 region: CASSRRGQGVTQYF. The CDR3 nucleotides read TGCGCCAGCAGCCGGCGGGGACAGGGGGTGACGCAGTATTTT.

The chain uses TRBV23-1 and TRBJ2-7; D perhaps matches TRBD1 (6 bases). TRBV23-1 is known as an ORF, though its function is uncertain. V was pared by 0 bases and J by 4 bases, with 13 bases between. This CDR3 contains 15 residues. The CDR3 here is CASSQSRGSWYEQYF. The CDR3 bases are TGCGCCAGCAGTCAATCGAGGGGGAGTTGGTACGAGCAGTACTTC.

This chain connects TRBV29-1 to TRBJ1-1, with 7 bases fitting TRBD1. V was pared by 0 bases and J by 5 bases, with 9 bases of the junction left unmatched. CDR3 size: 15 residues. Germline lookup yields CDR1 SQVTM and CDR2 ANQGSEA. The CDR3 is CSVEDPTGTATEAFF. The CDR3 coding sequence is TGCAGCGTTGAAGATCCTACCGGGACAGCTACTGAAGCTTTCTTT.

V is TRBV6-6 and J is TRBJ1-2; D perhaps matches TRBD1 (5 bases). Per germline, CDR1 MNHNY and CDR2 SVGAGI (reference sequence). CDR3 length: 12 residues. V shed 10 bases and J shed 7 bases, with 16 bases lying between them. CDR3 DNA sequence: TGTGCCACTTTAGGGGAGGGATCTGGCTACACCTTC. It translates to CATLGEGSGYTF.

The gene calls are TRBV25-1 and TRBJ1-2, with a weak D call TRBD1 (5 bases). Germline-derived CDR1 and CDR2 are MGHDK and SYGVNS. V dropped 4 bases and J dropped 5 bases, with 11 bases sitting between them. The CDR3 length is 13 residues. The CDR3 sequence is CASSGGPMYGYTF. In DNA, the CDR3 is TGTGCCAGCAGTGGGGGCCCGATGTATGGCTACACCTTC.

The count of this clone is one. This sequence joins TRBV7-2 and TRBJ2-5; the match to TRBD1 covers 9 bases. Losses at the gene ends were 3 bases for V and 2 bases for J; bases not matched to a gene: 7. Germline V gene sequence: CDR1 SGHTA, CDR2 FQGNSA. There are 16 residues in the CDR3. Here the CDR3 reads CASSFSKGQGQETQYF. CDR3 sequence (DNA): TGTGCCAGCAGCTTTAGTAAGGGACAGGGTCAAGAGACCCAGTACTTC.

The chain links TRBV5-4 to TRBJ2-1, with TRBD1 matching over 7 bases. The germline gives CDR1 SGHNT, CDR2 YYREEE (reference sequence). The CDR3 is 15 residues long. With V trimmed by 4 bases and J by 4 bases, 8 bases remained unmatched. This CDR3 reads CASSRQGEGYNEQFF. CDR3 in DNA: TGTGCCAGCAGCAGGCAGGGGGAAGGGTACAATGAGCAGTTCTTC.